This TCR beta chain was sequenced for a study of T cells in Graves' hyperthyroidism and ophthalmopathy. On the study more broadly: Staff took peripheral blood when the initial diagnosis was made, before any treatment began.

V was cut by 6 bases and J by 5 bases, with 16 bases left in between. CDR1 is SQVTM and CDR2 is ANQGSEA in the germline V gene. The CDR3 covers 13 residues. Researchers took RNA transcripts and amplified the TCR beta CDR3 regions from them. The HTBI primer set was used in a first-round RT-PCR of the TCR CDR3. TCRdb processed the multiplex PCR reads anew with MiXCR; each CDR3 protein has one entry. Of some 650,000 distinct CDR3 sequences listed, more than 15% are singletons. The clonotype originates from a woman in her thirties or forties with Graves' ophthalmopathy. Sequencing used blood. This chain connects TRBV29-1 to TRBJ2-5; either TRBD1 or TRBD2 may fit D (6 bases each). CDR3 nucleotide sequence: TGCAGCGTCCTCCTCGGGGGCCAGGAGACCCAGTACTTC. It encodes CSVLLGGQETQYF.